This T cell receptor (beta chain) appears in the sequencing data of a study of cytomegalovirus exposure and HLA in healthy donors (dated by TCRdb to 2016 to 2017). Background for the entire study: In an earlier analysis of approximately 640 of the donors, 250 to 300 Gb of sequence data and some 120 million unique TCR beta sequences from 150 million to 200 million T cells were reported. Around 330 gigabases of sequencing data and roughly 81 million unique TCR sequences made up an early release that covered fewer than 650 HLA-typed donors. Of the 300 to 500 genotyped donors, 81% were placed in the genetic ancestry cluster associated with self-reported Caucasian donors. The study was designed to test whether signatures of past pathogen exposure could be identified by cataloging public T cell receptors. The T cell repertoires of around 670 subjects were profiled by immunosequencing and related to cytomegalovirus serostatus. Besides the first cohort of around 700 subjects, a separate validation cohort made up of 120 or so different subjects was used. To predict cytomegalovirus infection status, the study combined high-throughput TCR immunosequencing, statistical association of individual TCRs with disease status, and machine learning. In a later analysis, previously published TCR beta repertoires from several hundred donors were re-analyzed and high-resolution HLA genotyping was added so that TCR occurrence patterns could be studied. Rather than using new phenotypic data, the later analysis identified candidate immune exposures from TCR beta sequences and from how often those sequences occurred across donors. In an earlier analysis of 500 to 650 of the donors, high-throughput TCR beta sequencing was used to judge whether each TCR beta V gene segment behaved as functional or pseudogenic. Donor age, sex, ethnicity and CMV serostatus were collected together with the repertoire data. A later genetic analysis used genome-wide SNP genotypes for about 65% of the roughly 700 donors, treating that subset as a discovery cohort. All discovery cohort repertoires had been generated on a single sequencing platform. HLA typing covered class I and class II loci at four-digit resolution. The number of donors typed differed by locus, with roughly 629-640 for A, B, C, DRB1 and DQB1, 522 for DQA1, approximately 570 for DPA1, and some 470 for DPB1. Four or five DR-DQ haplotypes were handled as single units for association and clustering because linkage in the cohort was strong. Across under 500 genotyped donors of the cohort, an average of about 240,000 unique TCR beta nucleotide sequences per donor were sequenced, and 15% to 20% of those sequences were non-productive. The research as a whole found: In a later analysis, TCR association rates were found to vary across HLA loci, with the most associated TCRs seen for DRB1 alleles and the fewest for HLA-C alleles. A later analysis found that HLA-associated TCR beta chains were more clonally expanded and had lower generation probabilities than equally common non-associated chains. Across donors, most TCR sequences were observed very rarely, whereas some public TCRs were present in many individuals. Strong co-occurrence of HLA alleles, especially DR and DQ, made assigning TCR associations to individual alleles difficult. A later analysis associated about 17,000 TCR beta sequences with specific HLA alleles at a false discovery rate of 0.05. A total of some 180 TCR beta chains were listed by the study as associated with cytomegalovirus. According to a later analysis, most CMV-associated TCR beta chains appeared to be HLA-restricted, and the HLA associations seemed to be driven largely by CMV exposure. In a later analysis, several top co-occurrence clusters were reported to appear linked to parvovirus B19, influenza, CMV and Epstein-Barr virus. Roughly uniform sequencing depth across donors was assumed in presence/absence analyses, although this assumption may not hold. A later genetic analysis associated a missense DCLRE1C variant with V-gene and J-gene trimming of TCR beta chains, and an independent cohort replicated the association. CMV serostatus was the only immune exposure information available for the cohort. According to a later genetic analysis, donors in an Asian-associated ancestry cluster had fewer N-insertions in productive TCRs than the approximately 610-donor mean. This cohort had only TCR beta chains sequenced, and the lack of alpha or paired-chain data limited which features could be detected. In an earlier analysis of under 600 of the donors, most TCR beta V segments were observed in productive rearrangements about 87% or about 30% of the time, broadly matching IMGT annotations. The authors suggested that the approach could potentially be extended to other disease states and immunological phenotypes. The sequencing pipeline was judged likely to have produced a cluster of highly shared sequence variants as a technical artifact. HLA typing was unavailable for some donors at each locus, so association tests used only the typed subset. A few of the identified cytomegalovirus-associated TCR beta chains were confirmed in vitro to be specific for cytomegalovirus antigens. Linkage disequilibrium might explain the correlated functional status among segregating V segments, but an unknown experimental factor could not be ruled out. Because counts were too low, 15 to 20 rarely observed V segments, including chromosome 9 orphons, were left out of the earlier analysis of 500 to 650 of the donors. A further reported finding was that TCR beta sequences accurately predicted the HLA-A and HLA-B alleles for most subjects in the first cohort. Cytomegalovirus status was reported to be diagnosed by the classifier with high specificity and sensitivity in both the original and validation cohorts.

In total, roughly 710 healthy bone marrow donors made up the cohort. At the time of sampling, all cohort members were nominally healthy, though unrecorded immune exposures were likely present. The donor was CMV seronegative and was included in the group of a few hundred seronegative cohort members. A peripheral blood sample was provided by each donor, and peripheral blood mononuclear cells were used for TCR beta sequencing. The Qiagen DNeasy Blood Extraction Kit was used to extract genomic DNA from the blood cell samples. The method was the immunoSEQ multiplex PCR assay. A mixture of 60 forward primers for TCR Vbeta segments and 13 reverse primers for TCR Jbeta segments was used in the multiplex PCR. The CDR3 region of rearranged TCR beta genes was amplified from genomic DNA with a multiplex PCR assay. On the Illumina HiSeq System, the amplified TCR beta libraries were sequenced as 87-base-pair reads. Per the original workflow: A later analysis tallied some 79 million unique TCR beta chains across the 610 or so repertoires, and about 12 million of those chains were shared by two or more donors. Raw reads were error-corrected and collapsed into unique sequences with a nearest-neighbor algorithm that merged closely related sequences to remove PCR and sequencing errors. V, D and J gene segments were assigned by aligning CDR3 sequences to IMGT reference sequences. Each retained sequence needed at least a six-nucleotide match to both a V gene segment and a J gene segment. Rearrangements were classified as productive when the CDR3 lacked stop codons and remained in frame with V and J, and all other rearrangements were classified as non-productive. Following IMGT convention, CDR3 was defined as the stretch from the second conserved V-encoded cysteine to the conserved J-encoded phenylalanine. The earlier analysis of about 560 of the donors excluded any sequence lacking an unambiguous match to a single V gene segment. In an earlier analysis of approximately 550 of the donors, V segments were called functional above 56.7% productive rearrangements and were called segregating when the between-donor standard deviation exceeded 5%. A statistical classification framework was built for diagnosing cytomegalovirus status from the catalog of TCR beta chain sequences. V and J gene assignment, in a later analysis, came from comparing TCR nucleotide sequences with IMGT/GENE-DB human TR gene sequences. In a later analysis, CDR3 sequences and most-parsimonious VDJ recombination scenarios were assigned using the TCRdist pipeline. In a later analysis, each TCR beta chain was defined by its CDR3 amino acid sequence together with its V-gene family, and reads without a unique V-gene family were excluded. As a way to deal with suspected cross-contamination and a sequencing artifact, a later analysis dropped approximately 570 nucleotide sequences that were highly shared and had low generation probability. For each public chain, a later analysis derived a clonal expansion index from normalized ranks of inferred template counts within each repertoire. In a later analysis, generation probabilities were computed using a VDJ recombination model fitted to out-of-frame rearrangements, and the results were checked against IGoR. A later analysis scored TCR-TCR, TCR-HLA and TCR-CMV co-occurrence with hypergeometric tests, applying a repertoire-size bias correction to TCR pairs. False discovery rates were estimated in a later analysis by permuting HLA or CMV assignments 20 times. A later analysis grouped co-occurring TCRs with DBSCAN, adding TCRdist sequence similarity when clustering within HLA-allele-positive subsets. Repertoires with fewer than 30,000 or more than 120,000 public chains, plus five repertoires with anomalous nucleotide sharing, were excluded from co-occurrence clustering. TCRdb holds this immuneACCESS table with in-frame rearrangements only. Some clones are missing; in checked studies, unresolved V genes explain under half, and the rest has no known cause. The V and J calls and clone size come from that table; D and trimming were worked out from the DNA. The table for this sample lists 120,000 to 150,000 clones. Of the sample, under 2% is held by the ten largest clones.

Worth noting for this clone: Its antigen specificity is not known.

Input material: PBMCs. The sequence derives from a woman aged 50 to 60 in good health and CMV-seronegative.

CDR3 reads: CASTGERGETQYF. At the DNA level, the sequence is TGTGCCAGCACGGGGGAGCGGGGAGAGACCCAGTACTTC. The rearranged segments are TRBV2 and TRBJ2-5, with 7 middle bases fitting TRBD2. Taken from the germline V gene, the CDR1 and CDR2 loops are SNHLY and FYNNEI. Trimming accounts for 7 bases at V and 4 bases at J, while the number of junction bases matched to no gene is 6. The CDR3 starts with the cysteine, ends with the phenylalanine, and has 13 residues. Only CDR3 DNA remains: 39 bases, in frame from the first base.